Below, 27 T cell receptor beta chains from the same sample are listed, as sequenced in a study of T cells in Graves' hyperthyroidism and ophthalmopathy. Using RNA transcripts as the source, TCR beta CDR3 regions were amplified. The HTBI set primed first-round TCR CDR3 RT-PCR. TCRdb called the multiplex PCR reads again in MiXCR, with one record for every CDR3 protein. Of hundreds of thousands of distinct CDR3 sequences in the sample, 45% are singletons; the top ten hold less than 9%. The sample comprised peripheral blood or thyroid tissue (not recorded which). Receptors originate from an adult man with Graves' disease, either hyperthyroidism or ophthalmopathy (not recorded which).

This clonotype has only a few counts. The chain recombines TRBV6-1 with TRBJ2-7; no reliable D call. This CDR3 region has 13 residues. The V and J ends lost 5 bases and 0 bases respectively, with 8 bases between them. Germline V gene sequence: CDR1 MNHNS, CDR2 SASEGT. The DNA for the CDR3 is TGTGCCAGCAGTTACACCACCTCCTACGAGCAGTACTTC. Its translation is CASSYTTSYEQYF.

This clonotype turned up a few times. The chain is built from TRBV6-6 and TRBJ2-5, with 7 bases matching TRBD2. V was clipped by 0 bases and J by 5 bases; unmatched bases: 9. The CDR3 is 16 amino acids. Germline V gene data show CDR1 as MNHNY and CDR2 as SVGAGI (reference sequence). The CDR3 is CASSYSNLAGVETQYF. The CDR3 DNA reads as TGTGCCAGCAGTTACTCGAACCTCGCGGGGGTCGAGACCCAGTACTTC.

This clonotype was seen at least ten times. The rearrangement uses TRBV20-1 and TRBJ2-7; possibly TRBD2 for D (7 bases). Germline V gene lookup returns CDR1 DFQATT and CDR2 SNEGSKA (reference sequence). Deletions cut 1 base from V and 3 bases from J, with 10 bases between. The CDR3 is 13 amino acids. The CDR3 nucleotides read TGCAGTGCTAGAGTAGGGGGGGGCTACGAGCAGTACTTC. Translation: CSARVGGGYEQYF.

In its sample, this clonotype was seen once. The J gene is TRBJ1-1, the V gene TRBV14; no firm D call. The V end lost 0 bases, the J end lost 0 bases, and 5 bases lay between the germline ends. Germline lookup yields CDR1 SGHDN and CDR2 FVKESK. CDR3 length: 14 residues. The CDR3 region is CASSQEVMNTEAFF. The CDR3 nucleotides are TGTGCCAGCAGCCAAGAGGTCATGAACACTGAAGCTTTCTTT.

V and J are TRBV20-1 and TRBJ1-6; 7 bases line up with TRBD1. J gave up 8 bases and V 6 bases, and 10 bases lay outside the gene matches. CDR3 size: 14 residues. CDR1 and CDR2 (germline): DFQATT, SNEGSKA (reference sequence). CDR3 nucleotide sequence: TGCAGTGCCCGCCATACAGGGGCGCATTCACCCCTCCACTTT. This gives the protein CSARHTGAHSPLHF.

This chain links TRBV6-1 with TRBJ1-1; TRBD1 matches 7 bases. Looked up from germline, CDR1 is MNHNS and CDR2 is SASEGT. V trimming: 2 bases; J trimming: 11 bases; junction bases outside the gene matches: 8. The length of the CDR3 is 13 residues. The DNA of the CDR3 is TGTGCCAGCAGTGAAAGGGCCCCAGGGGGGGCTTTCTTT. Protein product: CASSERAPGGAFF.

V usage is TRBV10-3 and J usage is TRBJ1-6; D is undetermined. Germline V gives CDR1 ENHRY, CDR2 SYGVKD. The CDR3 is 15 amino acids. Trimming left V 10 bases short and J 7 bases short, with 20 bases between. The DNA of the CDR3 is TGTGCCAGCAGCCAAGGTCCGGGCTGGAATTCACCCCTCCACTTT. Encoded protein: CASSQGPGWNSPLHF.

The chain joins TRBV5-1 to TRBJ1-1, with D uncertain. The CDR3 has 15 residues. V dropped 0 bases and J dropped 5 bases, with 14 bases sitting between them. Germline CDR1 reads SGHRS; CDR2 reads YFSETQ. CDR3 coding DNA: TGCGCCAGCAGCTTGGAGCGGACGAGCCGGACTGAAGCTTTCTTT. Its translation: CASSLERTSRTEAFF.

V is TRBV6-1 and J is TRBJ1-5; no reliable D call. The CDR3 totals 11 residues. Germline CDR1 and CDR2: MNHNS and SASEGT. V was trimmed by 10 bases and J by 11 bases, leaving 15 bases between them. The CDR3 protein is CATSVIVTQHF. The CDR3 region has the DNA TGTGCCACCTCGGTTATCGTGACCCAGCATTTT.

The chain has TRBV20-1 and TRBJ2-7; D uncertain. Trimming took off 1 base at V and 3 bases at J, with 13 bases between the two ends. Germline-derived CDR1 and CDR2 are DFQATT and SNEGSKA (reference sequence). The CDR3 is 14 amino acids. This CDR3 is CSARGDSGLYEQYF. The CDR3 bases are TGCAGTGCTAGAGGAGACTCGGGCCTCTACGAGCAGTACTTC.

In the case of this clonotype: Being one base from a much bigger clone, this may be a read error. The rearrangement joins TRBV24-1 to TRBJ1-2; D is possibly TRBD1 (6 bases). V was pared by 6 bases and J by 0 bases, with 13 bases between. The CDR3 is made up of 15 amino acids. CDR1 KGHDR and CDR2 SFDVKD come from the germline V gene. The DNA for the CDR3 is TGTGCCACCAGTAGAGGACAGCAAGCTAACTATGGCTACACCTTC. Translated: CATSRGQQANYGYTF.

Comments on this clonotype: A much bigger clone sits one base away, suggesting this may be a read error. This chain links TRBV10-3 with TRBJ2-2; no clear D gene. Germline assignment: CDR1 ENHRY and CDR2 SYGVKD. The CDR3 sequence is 12 residues long. CDR3 loop: CASSSLAGELFF. The CDR3 DNA reads as TGTGCCAGCAGTTCATTGGCCGGGGAGCTGTTTTTT.

This clonotype was detected many times. The chain employs TRBV5-1 and TRBJ1-1, with D unclear. Trimming removed 0 bases at V and 7 bases at J, with 4 bases between. CDR1 is SGHRS and CDR2 is YFSETQ in the germline V gene. This CDR3 comprises 11 residues. CDR3 in DNA: TGCGCCAGCAGCTTGGACAATGAAGCTTTCTTT. Protein: CASSLDNEAFF.

This clonotype was detected ten times or more. The V gene is TRBV24-1, the J gene TRBJ1-5, with a tentative D call TRBD1 (6 bases). Deletions cut 5 bases from V and 7 bases from J, with 17 bases between. Per the germline V gene, CDR1 is KGHDR and CDR2 is SFDVKD. The CDR3 has 15 residues. The CDR3 DNA is TGTGCCACCAGTGGAATTGGGGGCCTGGAGCAGCCCCAGCATTTT. Residues: CATSGIGGLEQPQHF.

This clonotype was seen a handful of times. This chain connects TRBV10-3 to TRBJ1-1; D gene ambiguous. Per germline, CDR1 ENHRY and CDR2 SYGVKD. The V and J ends lost 8 bases and 6 bases respectively, with 10 bases between them. The length of the CDR3 is 11 residues. Here the CDR3 reads CAILGSAEAFF. CDR3 nucleotide sequence: TGTGCCATCTTAGGGAGCGCTGAAGCTTTCTTT.

This clonotype was detected ten times or more. This chain connects TRBV7-6 to TRBJ2-5; D remains ambiguous. The V gene's germline CDR1 is SGHVS and CDR2 FNYEAQ. V was clipped by 2 bases and J by 2 bases, with 6 bases between them. The CDR3 is 13 residues long. For the CDR3, the DNA is TGTGCCAGCAGCTTACACATTCAAGAGACCCAGTACTTC. Its protein product is CASSLHIQETQYF. The full variable domain, completed using reference TRBV7-6 and TRBJ2-5, is GAGVSQSPRYKVTKRGQDVALRCDPISGHVSLYWYRQALGQGPEFLTYFNYEAQQDKSGLPNDRFSAERPEGSISTLTIQRTEQRDSAMYRCASSLHIQETQYFGPGTRLLVL.

This clonotype occurred a few times. The gene calls are TRBV7-6 and TRBJ1-5, with D unclear. Germline V lookup: CDR1 SGHVS, CDR2 FNYEAQ. CDR3 length: 14 residues. V was trimmed by 5 bases and J by 2 bases, leaving 10 bases between them. The CDR3 loop is CASSVRTGNQPQHF. CDR3 bases: TGTGCCAGCAGCGTTCGAACGGGCAATCAGCCCCAGCATTTT.

This clonotype was detected a few times. The chain couples TRBV2 to TRBJ1-2; no firm D call. V lost 4 bases, J lost 6 bases, and 9 bases lay in between. Germline lookup yields CDR1 SNHLY and CDR2 FYNNEI. There are 12 residues in the CDR3. The CDR3 coding sequence is TGTGCCAGCAGTGCCTCGAGCGATGGCTACACCTTC. Translating gives CASSASSDGYTF.

The chain combines TRBV12-3 or TRBV12-4 with TRBJ1-2; 8 positions agree with TRBD1. V lost 6 bases and J lost 1; bases outside the gene matches: 10. The CDR3 consists of 16 residues. DNA of the CDR3: TGTGCCAGCAGGACAGGGGACGGAGTATTTAACTATGGCTACACCTTC. This encodes CASRTGDGVFNYGYTF.

This clonotype was seen a handful of times. The rearrangement uses TRBV6-1 and TRBJ1-5; tentatively, D is TRBD1 (6 bases). CDR1 MNHNS and CDR2 SASEGT come from the germline V gene. The ends were cut back, 1 base at V and 1 base at J, with 11 bases in the middle. The CDR3 is made up of 16 amino acids. The CDR3 coding sequence is TGTGCCAGCAGTGAAGTTGCAGGGGTGAGCAATCAGCCCCAGCATTTT. Translating it yields CASSEVAGVSNQPQHF.

This clonotype was seen a few times. This sequence joins TRBV7-2 and TRBJ1-1, with D possibly matching TRBD1 (6 bases). Looked up from germline, CDR1 is SGHTA and CDR2 is FQGNSA. The CDR3 covers 18 residues. V dropped 1 base and J dropped 0 bases, with 18 bases sitting between them. The CDR3 loop reads CASSLDGGGWGLNTEAFF. The CDR3, as DNA: TGTGCCAGCAGCTTAGATGGGGGGGGCTGGGGACTGAACACTGAAGCTTTCTTT.

The chain recombines TRBV6-5 with TRBJ2-7, with TRBD1 identical over 7 bases. V trimming: 6 bases; J trimming: 3 bases; junction bases outside the gene matches: 8. The CDR3 length is 14 residues. Germline-derived CDR1 and CDR2 are MNHEY and SVGAGI. The CDR3 reads CASSKSGGNYEQYF. The DNA for the CDR3 is TGTGCCAGCAGCAAGTCAGGGGGAAACTACGAGCAGTACTTC.

This clonotype was found many times. This chain joins TRBV7-9 and TRBJ2-5, with 8 positions matching TRBD2. The junction had 7 bases not matched to a gene; V was cut back by 5 bases and J by 2 bases. CDR1 and CDR2 from the germline V gene are SEHNR and FQNEAQ (reference sequence). The CDR3 extends over 15 amino acids. The CDR3 reads CASSARLASQETQYF. The CDR3 DNA is TGTGCCAGCAGCGCACGACTAGCGTCTCAAGAGACCCAGTACTTC.

The chain recombines TRBV25-1 with TRBJ1-6, with a weak D call TRBD1 (5 bases). V lost 6 bases and J lost 9, with 15 bases in between. CDR1 MGHDK and CDR2 SYGVNS come from the germline V gene. This CDR3 comprises 14 residues. CDR3 residues: CASRGGANRSPLHF. CDR3 nucleotides: TGTGCCAGCAGAGGCGGGGCAAACCGTTCACCCCTCCACTTT.

CDR3 nucleotides: TGTGCCAGCAGCTTCGGGGAACAACATGGCTACACCTTC. Protein sequence: CASSFGEQHGYTF. This chain links TRBV7-9 with TRBJ1-2; D uncertain. The CDR3 spans 13 residues. The germline gives CDR1 SEHNR, CDR2 FQNEAQ (reference sequence). V lost 3 bases and J 6 bases, leaving 11 bases between the germline ends.

This clonotype was picked up many times. This chain connects TRBV7-8 to TRBJ1-4; TRBD1 is a possible D gene (5 bases). The V end lost 4 bases, the J end lost 3 bases, and 9 bases lay between the germline ends. CDR3 length: 14 residues. In germline, CDR1 is SGHVS, CDR2 FQNEAQ. CDR3 residues: CASSSGGANEKLFF. As DNA, the CDR3 is TGTGCCAGCAGCTCGGGGGGGGCTAATGAAAAACTGTTTTTT.

This clonotype was detected many times. J is TRBJ1-1 and V is TRBV12-3 or TRBV12-4; TRBD1 matches at 8 bases. The CDR3 spans 14 residues. Germline trimming cut 6 bases from V and 4 bases from J; bases unmatched to any gene: 7. CDR3: CASSQGARGTEAFF. As DNA, the CDR3 is TGTGCCAGCAGCCAGGGGGCGCGGGGCACTGAAGCTTTCTTT.